Shown below are 26 T cell receptor beta chains from a single sample sequenced in a study of blood T cell repertoires in COVID-19. Sequencing was performed with immunoSEQ multiplex PCR; in TCRdb, only in-frame clones are kept and a portion is missing. Counted here are about 260,000 clones, 70% to 90% occurring once; the ten biggest clones make up about 0.7%. Sequencing used peripheral blood. The receptor source for this set is a human donor in a cohort sampled during active COVID-19.

The table lists this clone with many counts. The V gene is TRBV9, the J gene TRBJ1-1, with a weak D call TRBD1 (5 bases). This CDR3 has 17 residues. Germline V gives CDR1 SGDLS, CDR2 YYNGEE. Trimming stripped 0 bases from V and 3 bases from J, with 18 bases between. The CDR3 sequence: CASSVGPVGELYTEAFF. The DNA for the CDR3 is TGTGCCAGCAGCGTAGGGCCCGTAGGGGAACTATACACTGAAGCTTTCTTT.

This chain uses TRBV9 with TRBJ1-2; D is unclear. Germline lookup yields CDR1 SGDLS and CDR2 YYNGEE. V lost 5 bases and J lost 4, with 15 bases in between. The CDR3 totals 14 residues. CDR3 sequence reads: CASSPAQLFYGYTF. As DNA, the CDR3 is TGTGCCAGCAGTCCGGCCCAACTATTCTATGGCTACACCTTC.

The rearrangement links TRBV11-2 to TRBJ1-6; D is possibly TRBD1 (6 bases). Trimming took off 4 bases at V and 2 bases at J, with 9 bases between the two ends. CDR3 length: 15 amino acids. CDR1 is SGHAT and CDR2 is FQNNGV in the germline V gene. CDR3 in DNA: TGTGCCAGCAGCTATGGGGGCGCCTATAATTCACCCCTCCACTTT. Encoded protein: CASSYGGAYNSPLHF. Using reference TRBV11-2 and TRBJ1-6 for the parts outside the CDR3, the full variable domain is EAGVAQSPRYKIIEKRQSVAFWCNPISGHATLYWYQQILGQGPKLLIQFQNNGVVDDSQLPKDRFSAERLKGVDSTLKIQPAKLEDSAVYLCASSYGGAYNSPLHFGNGTRLTVT.

V usage is TRBV24-1 and J usage is TRBJ2-5, with TRBD2 matching over 7 bases. Germline-derived CDR1 and CDR2 are KGHDR and SFDVKD. There are 17 residues in the CDR3. The V segment lost 5 bases and the J segment 5 bases; nucleotides outside the gene matches: 16. CDR3 sequence: CATSAVPGRENSETQYF. For the CDR3, the DNA is TGTGCCACCAGTGCCGTCCCGGGGCGGGAGAATTCGGAGACCCAGTACTTC.

The chain employs TRBV18 and TRBJ1-1; perhaps TRBD1 as D (5 bases). Between the trimmed V and J ends, which lost 4 bases and 8 bases, there was a span of 17 bases. Germline V gene lookup returns CDR1 KGHSH and CDR2 LQKENI. The CDR3 is made up of 14 amino acids. This chain's CDR3 is CASSQGEKTDEAFF. The CDR3 nucleotides are TGTGCCAGCTCACAGGGCGAAAAGACAGACGAAGCTTTCTTT.

J is TRBJ2-7 and V is TRBV27; D unclear. The CDR3 consists of 11 residues. V was pared by 4 bases and J by 5 bases, with 6 bases between. CDR1 is MNHEY, CDR2 SMNVEV, per germline (reference sequence). As DNA, the CDR3 is TGTGCCAGCAGTTCCCGGGACGAGCAGTACTTC. Translation gives CASSSRDEQYF.

The chain links TRBV6-1 to TRBJ1-2, with D possibly matching TRBD1 (5 bases). The CDR3 has 14 amino acids. CDR1 is MNHNS, CDR2 SASEGT, per germline. Deletions cut 2 bases from V and 5 bases from J, with 12 bases between. The CDR3 loop is CASSERGEGYGYTF. CDR3 DNA sequence: TGTGCCAGCAGTGAACGGGGGGAAGGGTATGGCTACACCTTC.

The genes are TRBV10-1 and TRBJ2-7, with 13 bases identical to TRBD2. The CDR3 totals 14 residues. Losses at the gene ends were 8 bases for V and 1 base for J; bases not matched to a gene: 2. The V gene's germline CDR1 is WNHNN and CDR2 SYGVQD (reference sequence). CDR3 loop: CASSTSGGSYEQYF. For the CDR3, the DNA is TGCGCCAGCTCGACTAGCGGGGGGTCCTACGAGCAGTACTTC.

The chain carries TRBV3-1 (or the pseudogene TRBV3-2) and TRBJ1-4; TRBD1 is a possible D gene (6 bases). Trimming removed 0 bases from V and 6 bases from J, with 14 bases in between. The CDR3 consists of 16 residues. Germline V gene sequence: CDR1 LGHDT, CDR2 YNNKEL (reference sequence). The CDR3 here is CASSQDVGGVDEKLFF. The CDR3 DNA reads TGTGCCAGCAGCCAAGATGTAGGGGGGGTTGATGAAAAACTGTTTTTT.

The V gene is TRBV7-9, the J gene TRBJ1-6; D is undetermined. Trimming removed 2 bases at V and 8 bases at J, with 4 bases between. The CDR3 totals 12 residues. Germline loops: CDR1 SEHNR, CDR2 FQNEAQ (reference sequence). For the CDR3, the DNA is TGTGCCAGCAGCTTACAGGATTCACCCCTCCACTTT. It is translated as CASSLQDSPLHF.

This chain joins TRBV27 and TRBJ2-7; TRBD1 aligns across 9 bases. V lost 6 bases and J lost 4; bases outside the gene matches: 10. The germline V gene has CDR1 MNHEY and CDR2 SMNVEV (reference sequence). The CDR3 runs 15 residues. The CDR3: CASRKPGQGSYEQYF. The CDR3 nucleotides read TGTGCCAGCAGAAAACCGGGACAGGGAAGTTACGAGCAGTACTTC.

This clone was counted a few times. CDR3 DNA sequence: TGTGCCAGCAGCCTGGGACAGAACCACGTTGGCTACACCTTC. As protein: CASSLGQNHVGYTF. V gene TRBV5-6 combines with J gene TRBJ1-2, with TRBD1 matching over 7 bases. The CDR3 consists of 14 residues. Germline CDR1 reads SGHDT; CDR2 reads YYEEEE. The V and J ends lost 4 bases and 7 bases, in that order; junction bases with no gene match: 10.

The chain is built from TRBV11-2 and TRBJ1-4, with 9 positions matching TRBD1. The CDR3 is 16 residues long. J gave up 7 bases and V 2 bases, and 8 bases lay outside the gene matches. CDR1 and CDR2 (germline): SGHAT, FQNNGV. The CDR3 DNA reads as TGTGCCAGCAGCTTACGGGGGGGACAGGGAGGTGAAAAACTGTTTTTT. Protein sequence: CASSLRGGQGGEKLFF.

This chain links TRBV28 with TRBJ2-7, with 11 bases identical to TRBD1. The junction had 8 bases not matched to a gene; V was cut back by 1 base and J by 6 bases. The CDR3 has 16 amino acids. Germline-derived CDR1 and CDR2 are MDHEN and SYDVKM. For the CDR3, the DNA is TGTGCCAGCAGTTTATCCGGGACAGGGGGGGAATCCGAGCAGTACTTC. Protein product: CASSLSGTGGESEQYF.

To note about this clone: The sample holds other DNA sequences that translate to the same CDR3. The chain has TRBV6-5 and TRBJ2-7; D gene unclear. V lost 0 bases and J 3 bases, leaving 6 bases between the germline ends. The CDR3 length is 13 residues. Germline V gives CDR1 MNHEY, CDR2 SVGAGI. CDR3 DNA: TGTGCCAGCAGTTACTCTGGCTTCTACGAGCAGTACTTC. Protein: CASSYSGFYEQYF.

The chain links TRBV3-1 (or the pseudogene TRBV3-2) to TRBJ1-3; D is unclear. CDR1 LGHDT and CDR2 YNNKEL come from the germline V gene (reference sequence). The CDR3 is 15 residues long. V lost 0 bases to trimming and J lost 0 bases, with 6 bases between them. CDR3 nucleotide sequence: TGTGCCAGCAGCCAAGATCTATCCTCTGGAAACACCATATATTTT. Protein sequence: CASSQDLSSGNTIYF.

The chain has TRBV7-9 and TRBJ1-2, with TRBD1 matching 7 bases. Germline V gives CDR1 SEHNR, CDR2 FQNEAQ (reference sequence). The CDR3 sequence is 15 residues long. V shed 4 bases and J 7 bases; nucleotides not matched to a gene: 12. The CDR3 sequence: CASSSFRGRFLGYTF. The CDR3 DNA follows: TGTGCCAGCAGCTCATTTAGGGGGCGTTTCCTTGGCTACACCTTC.

For the CDR3, the DNA is TGTGCCAGCAGCCTAATAACCCCGCTATCCTACGAGCAGTACTTC. It encodes CASSLITPLSYEQYF. This sequence joins TRBV7-9 and TRBJ2-7; D is uncertain. The CDR3 length is 15 residues. V gave up 5 bases and J gave up 1 base, with 15 bases separating them. CDR1 SEHNR and CDR2 FQNEAQ come from the germline V gene (reference sequence). The full variable domain, with the rest looked up from reference TRBV7-9 and TRBJ2-7, is DTGVSQNPRHKITKRGQNVTFRCDPISEHNRLYWYRQTLGQGPEFLTYFQNEAQLEKSRLLSDRFSAERPKGSFSTLEIQRTEQGDSAMYLCASSLITPLSYEQYFGPGTRLTVT.

The chain employs TRBV30 and TRBJ1-2, with 9 nucleotides matching TRBD1. Trimming cost V 3 bases and J 7 bases; bases outside gene matches: 3. This CDR3 has 12 amino acids. Germline CDR1 reads GTSNPN; CDR2 reads SVGIG (reference sequence). The CDR3 coding sequence is TGTGCCTGGAGCACAGGGGGCGGTGGCTACACCTTC. Its protein is CAWSTGGGGYTF. Drawing the rest from reference TRBV30 and TRBJ1-2, the complete variable domain is SQTIHQWPATLVQPVGSPLSLECTVEGTSNPNLYWYRQAAGRGLQLLFYSVGIGQISSEVPQNLSASRPQDRQFILSSKKLLLSDSGFYLCAWSTGGGGYTFGSGTRLTVV.

V and J are TRBV7-3 and TRBJ2-7; perhaps TRBD1 as D (6 bases). Looked up from germline, CDR1 is SGHTA and CDR2 is FQGTGA. This CDR3 region has 14 residues. Trimming pared 1 base from V and 6 bases from J, leaving 13 bases between. In DNA form, the CDR3 reads TGTGCCAGCAGCTTAAGTCCCCACAGGGTCGAGCAGTACTTC. It is translated as CASSLSPHRVEQYF.

The gene calls are TRBV10-3 and TRBJ2-3, with a possible D match to TRBD2 (5 bases). The CDR3 loop spans 15 amino acids. The germline gives CDR1 ENHRY, CDR2 SYGVKD. Trimming left V 4 bases short and J 3 bases short, with 14 bases between. In nucleotides, the CDR3 is TGTGCCATCAGTGCGGCTACGGGAAATACAGATACGCAGTATTTT. Translating gives CAISAATGNTDTQYF.

The V and J genes are TRBV13 and TRBJ2-6; 13 bases agree with TRBD2. Germline loops: CDR1 PRHDT, CDR2 FYEKMQ (reference sequence). The length of the CDR3 is 18 residues. Trimming removed 4 bases from V and 1 base from J; junction bases left unmatched: 4. The CDR3 coding sequence is TGTGCCAGCAGCTCCTGGACTAGCGGGGGTTCTGGGGCCAACGTCCTGACTTTC. Translating gives CASSSWTSGGSGANVLTF. Full variable domain (missing parts from reference TRBV13 and TRBJ2-6): AAGVIQSPRHLIKEKRETATLKCYPIPRHDTVYWYQQGPGQDPQFLISFYEKMQSDKGSIPDRFSAQQFSDYHSELNMSSLELGDSALYFCASSSWTSGGSGANVLTFGAGSRLTVL.

The chain uses TRBV25-1 and TRBJ2-7; 8 bases are shared with TRBD1. V lost 2 bases, J lost 5 bases, and 8 bases stayed unmatched. Germline CDR1 is MGHDK and CDR2 is SYGVNS. CDR3 length: 15 residues. The CDR3 coding sequence is TGTGCCAGCAGTGAACCCGGGACAGGTGACCACGAGCAGTACTTC. Amino acid sequence: CASSEPGTGDHEQYF.

The V gene is TRBV30, the J gene TRBJ1-1; the D gene is possibly TRBD1 (6 bases). The CDR3 has 12 residues. Trimming removed 5 bases from V and 4 bases from J, with 11 bases in between. Germline lookup yields CDR1 GTSNPN and CDR2 SVGIG (reference sequence). For the CDR3, the DNA is TGTGCCTGGGAAAGGGGGGGCACTGAAGCTTTCTTT. Translation: CAWERGGTEAFF.

The rearrangement uses TRBV18 and TRBJ2-1; 8 bases are shared with TRBD2. Germline trimming cut 3 bases from V and 0 bases from J; bases unmatched to any gene: 4. The CDR3 is made up of 16 amino acids. The germline V gene has CDR1 KGHSH and CDR2 LQKENI. Here the CDR3 reads CASSPRRGDSYNEQFF. For the CDR3, the DNA is TGTGCCAGCTCACCGAGGCGGGGGGACTCCTACAATGAGCAGTTCTTC.

The chain is built from TRBV28 and TRBJ1-2, with TRBD1 as a possible D gene (5 bases). Per germline, CDR1 MDHEN and CDR2 SYDVKM. This CDR3 spans 13 amino acids. V was cut by 5 bases and J by 6 bases, with 13 bases left in between. CDR3 DNA: TGTGCCAGCAGTACCCGGGACTACGATGGCTACACCTTC. It translates to CASSTRDYDGYTF.